The text below deals with one T cell receptor beta chain. The specificity of this receptor is unknown. No much larger clonotype is one base removed from it; base qualities were not supplied. Participants in the prospective study were aged about 18 to 95 years, lived in approximately 26 United States geographic areas, and enrolled through a virtual design. Cohort assignment in the prospective study relied on participant-reported clinical history from a screening survey and a study questionnaire. In the prospective study, whole blood, serum and a nasopharyngeal or oropharyngeal swab were collected from each participant by mobile phlebotomists. Participants in the prospective study had the option to provide additional blood draws and questionnaires over a roughly 2-month period. Before DNA extraction, blood samples from the prospective study were shipped at room temperature or frozen. Inclusive of the bounding cysteine and phenylalanine, the CDR3 is 17 residues long. Only the CDR3 part of the read is kept: 51 bases, read in frame from the first base. CDR1 and CDR2 are read off the germline V gene as SGDLS and YYNGEE. Trimming removed 3 bases from V and 2 bases from J; the gene matches leave 11 bases unexplained.

The immunoSEQ Assay, a bias-controlled multiplex PCR, was used to amplify TCRbeta CDR3 regions from genomic DNA. Processing in the source paper ran as follows. Nucleated cell counts per sample were estimated from amplification of reference gene primers within the assay. Sequence reads were collapsed and filtered to measure the absolute abundance of every unique TCRbeta CDR3 rearrangement. For each sample, productive Simpson clonality was calculated by taking the square root of Simpson's diversity index across productive rearrangements. Held by TCRdb, this immuneACCESS table contains in-frame sequences only and omits some clones. Under half of the omission traces to an unresolved V gene where checked; the cause of the rest is unknown. From that table come the V and J calls and clone size; the DNA was used to work out D and trimming. Within this sample are under 250,000 clones, with approximately 89% of them counted one time only. The top ten hold less than 4.5% of the sample.

This record belongs to a study of blood T cell repertoires in COVID-19 (dated by TCRdb to 2018 to 2020). With respect to the entire study: Collaborator samples came from the United States, Italy and Spain and covered acute and convalescent phases of COVID-19. The sample metadata nearly always contained a de-identified subject ID, COVID-19 status, age in years and sex. The prospective study material was composed of cDNA or gDNA derived from T cells, B-cell-depleted T cells, or PBMCs. Deeply sampled blood TCRbeta repertoires from subjects exposed to, actively infected with, or recovered from COVID-19 were included in the dataset. A freely available public database, intended as a resource for researchers studying the immune response to SARS-CoV-2, is where the repertoires were released. Samples came from the ongoing ImmuneRACE study (first 160 participants) plus 1,254 subjects from 6 global collaborators. Where HLA class I and class II types were available, the types were taken from metadata supplied by the sample provider, not from assay-based typing. The paper's findings and limits, for the study overall: The amount of clinical and demographic metadata varied by source and participant and was provided uncurated.

The specimen sequenced was PBMCs or T cells enriched from blood (not recorded which). This chain joins TRBV9 to TRBJ2-5; 9 junctional bases match TRBD1. This sequence originates from a woman in her twenties or thirties with acute COVID-19. The DNA sequence is TGTGCCAGCAGCGCGGACAGGGGAGTTACCCTACAAGAGACCCAGTACTTC. This codes for CASSADRGVTLQETQYF.